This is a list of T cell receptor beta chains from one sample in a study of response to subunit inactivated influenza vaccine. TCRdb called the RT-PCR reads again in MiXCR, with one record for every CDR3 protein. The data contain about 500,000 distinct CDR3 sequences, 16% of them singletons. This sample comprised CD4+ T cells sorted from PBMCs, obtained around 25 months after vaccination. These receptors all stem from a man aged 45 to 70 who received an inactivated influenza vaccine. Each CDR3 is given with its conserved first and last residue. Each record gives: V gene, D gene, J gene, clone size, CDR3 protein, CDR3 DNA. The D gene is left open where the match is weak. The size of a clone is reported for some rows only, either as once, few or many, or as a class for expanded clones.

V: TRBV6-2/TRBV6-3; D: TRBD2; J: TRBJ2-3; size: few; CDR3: CASSSTSVDTQYF; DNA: TGTGCCAGCAGTTCGACTAGCGTAGATACGCAGTATTTT
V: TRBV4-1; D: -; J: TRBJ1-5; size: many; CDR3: CASSPHKNQPQHF; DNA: TGCGCCAGCAGCCCCCACAAGAATCAGCCCCAGCATTTT
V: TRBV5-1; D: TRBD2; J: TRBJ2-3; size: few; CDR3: CATAGVDTDTQYF; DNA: TGCGCCACTGCGGGGGTCGACACAGATACGCAGTATTTT
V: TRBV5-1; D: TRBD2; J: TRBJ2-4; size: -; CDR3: CASSLVSGGAWAKNIQYF; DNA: TGCGCCAGCAGCTTGGTTAGCGGGGGGGCCTGGGCCAAAAACATTCAGTACTTC
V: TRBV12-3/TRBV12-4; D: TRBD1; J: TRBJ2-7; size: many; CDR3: CASSSGGRYEQYF; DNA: TGTGCCAGCAGTTCAGGGGGCCGATACGAGCAGTACTTC
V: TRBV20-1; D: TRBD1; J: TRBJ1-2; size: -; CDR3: CSALSGQGAYGYTF; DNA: TGCAGTGCTCTGAGCGGACAGGGAGCCTATGGCTACACCTTC
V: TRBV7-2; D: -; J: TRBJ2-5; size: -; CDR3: CASSSGGGTVDRETQYF; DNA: TGTGCCAGCAGCTCCGGTGGGGGGACAGTGGACCGAGAGACCCAGTACTTC
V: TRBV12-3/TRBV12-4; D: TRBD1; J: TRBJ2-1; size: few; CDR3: CASNTGGPWNEQFF; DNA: TGTGCCAGCAACACAGGGGGCCCTTGGAATGAGCAGTTCTTC
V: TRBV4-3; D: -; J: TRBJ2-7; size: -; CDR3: CASSQASALAGTHEQYF; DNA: TGCGCCAGCAGCCAAGCGTCTGCCCTCGCAGGGACGCACGAGCAGTACTTC
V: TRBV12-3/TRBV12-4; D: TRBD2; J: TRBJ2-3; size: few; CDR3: CASSTRTSGGAWADTQYF; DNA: TGTGCCAGCAGTACCCGGACTAGCGGGGGGGCTTGGGCAGATACGCAGTATTTT
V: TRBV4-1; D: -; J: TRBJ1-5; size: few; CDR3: CASSPPTATQPQHF; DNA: TGCGCCAGCAGCCCGCCCACAGCCACTCAGCCCCAGCATTTT
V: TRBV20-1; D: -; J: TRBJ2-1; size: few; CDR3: CSARGQGGRVGGNEQFF; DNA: TGCAGTGCTAGAGGACAGGGAGGTAGGGTAGGGGGCAATGAGCAGTTCTTC
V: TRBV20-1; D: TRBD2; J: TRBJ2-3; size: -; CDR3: CSASLREGGTDTQYF; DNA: TGCAGTGCTAGTCTGCGGGAGGGTGGCACAGATACGCAGTATTTT
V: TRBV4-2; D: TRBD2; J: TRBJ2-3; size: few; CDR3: CASSLAGGQGDTQYF; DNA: TGTGCCAGCAGTCTTGCGGGGGGCCAGGGAGATACGCAGTATTTT
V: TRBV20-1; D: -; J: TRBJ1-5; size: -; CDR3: CSASAEQMSNQPQHF; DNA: TGCAGTGCTAGTGCGGAGCAAATGAGCAATCAGCCCCAGCATTTT
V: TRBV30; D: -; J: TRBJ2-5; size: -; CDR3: CAWSLHQGETQYF; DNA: TGTGCCTGGAGTCTTCATCAGGGAGAGACCCAGTACTTC
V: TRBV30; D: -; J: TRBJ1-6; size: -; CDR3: CAGTSGGLSSYNSPLHF; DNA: TGTGCCGGCACCTCGGGCGGATTGAGCTCCTATAATTCACCCCTCCACTTT
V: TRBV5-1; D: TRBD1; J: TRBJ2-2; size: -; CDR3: CASSFRTGGAGELFF; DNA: TGCGCCAGCAGCTTCCGGACAGGGGGGGCCGGGGAGCTGTTTTTT
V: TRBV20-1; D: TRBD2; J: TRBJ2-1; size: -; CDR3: CSAYRLADSYNEQFF; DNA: TGCAGTGCCTACAGACTAGCGGACTCCTACAATGAGCAGTTCTTC
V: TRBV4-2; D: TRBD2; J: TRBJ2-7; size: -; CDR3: CASSQDRGGRYEQYF; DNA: TGTGCCAGCAGCCAAGATCGGGGGGGACGCTACGAGCAGTACTTC
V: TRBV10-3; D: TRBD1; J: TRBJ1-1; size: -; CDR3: CATQQGMNTEAFF; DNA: TGTGCCACCCAACAGGGGATGAACACTGAAGCTTTCTTT
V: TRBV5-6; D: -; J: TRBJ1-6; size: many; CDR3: CASSLGRTSSPLHF; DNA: TGTGCCAGCAGCTTAGGACGGACGAGTTCACCCCTCCACTTT
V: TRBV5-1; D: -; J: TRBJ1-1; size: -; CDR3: CASSLVGQLVNTEAFF; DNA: TGCGCCAGCAGCTTGGTTGGACAACTCGTGAACACTGAAGCTTTCTTT
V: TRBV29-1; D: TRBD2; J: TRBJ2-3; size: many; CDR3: CSLRGGTDTQYF; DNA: TGCAGCTTACGCGGGGGGACAGATACGCAGTATTTT
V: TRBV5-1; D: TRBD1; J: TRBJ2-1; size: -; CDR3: CASSLEQGAYNEQFF; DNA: TGCGCCAGCAGCTTGGAACAGGGGGCATACAATGAGCAGTTCTTC
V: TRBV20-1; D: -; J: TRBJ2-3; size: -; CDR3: CSVRPLSTDTQYF; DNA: TGCAGTGTTCGTCCGCTTAGCACAGATACGCAGTATTTT
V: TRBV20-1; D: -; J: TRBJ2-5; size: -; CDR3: CSAREVGDIRQETQYF; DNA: TGCAGTGCTAGAGAAGTTGGGGATATACGTCAAGAGACCCAGTACTTC
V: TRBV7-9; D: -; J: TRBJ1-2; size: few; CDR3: CASTLQGYGYTF; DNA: TGTGCCAGCACCCTTCAGGGGTATGGCTACACCTTC
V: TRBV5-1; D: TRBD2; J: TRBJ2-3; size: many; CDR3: CASSLTSGGGTDTQYF; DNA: TGCGCCAGCAGCCTGACTAGCGGGGGGGGCACAGATACGCAGTATTTT
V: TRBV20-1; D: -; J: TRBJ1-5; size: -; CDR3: CSARPTNRDTFQWPQHF; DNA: TGCAGTGCTAGACCAACCAACCGGGACACTTTTCAATGGCCCCAGCATTTT
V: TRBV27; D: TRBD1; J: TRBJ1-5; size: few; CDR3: CASSPTGRQPQHF; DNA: TGTGCCAGCAGCCCGACAGGGCGTCAGCCCCAGCATTTT
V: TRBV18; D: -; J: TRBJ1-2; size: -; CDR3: CASSPGQFNYGYTF; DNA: TGTGCCAGCTCACCGGGCCAGTTCAACTATGGCTACACCTTC
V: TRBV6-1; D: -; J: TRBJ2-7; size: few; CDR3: CASSDSAGNYEQYF; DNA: TGTGCCAGCAGTGATTCCGCAGGGAACTACGAGCAGTACTTC
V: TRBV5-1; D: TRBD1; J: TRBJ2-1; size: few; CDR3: CASSLNAGGSYNEQFF; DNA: TGCGCCAGCAGCTTGAATGCAGGGGGCTCCTACAATGAGCAGTTCTTC